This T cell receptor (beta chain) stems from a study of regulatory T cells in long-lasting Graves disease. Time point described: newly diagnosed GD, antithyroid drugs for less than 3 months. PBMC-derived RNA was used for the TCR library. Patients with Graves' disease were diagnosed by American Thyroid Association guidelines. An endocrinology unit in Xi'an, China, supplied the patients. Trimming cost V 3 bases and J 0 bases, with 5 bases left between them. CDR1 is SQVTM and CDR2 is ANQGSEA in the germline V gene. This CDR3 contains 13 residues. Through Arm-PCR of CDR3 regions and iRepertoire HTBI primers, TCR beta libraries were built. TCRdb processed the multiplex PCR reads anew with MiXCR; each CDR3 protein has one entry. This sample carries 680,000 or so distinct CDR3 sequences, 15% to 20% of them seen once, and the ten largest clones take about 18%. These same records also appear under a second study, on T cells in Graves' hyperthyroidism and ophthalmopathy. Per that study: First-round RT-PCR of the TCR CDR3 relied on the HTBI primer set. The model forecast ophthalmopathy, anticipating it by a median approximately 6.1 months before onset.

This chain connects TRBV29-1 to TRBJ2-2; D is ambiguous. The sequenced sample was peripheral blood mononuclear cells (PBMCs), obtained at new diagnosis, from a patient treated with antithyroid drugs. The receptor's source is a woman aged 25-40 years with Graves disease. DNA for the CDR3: TGCAGCGTTGACGACCCGAACACCGGGGAGCTGTTTTTT. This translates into CSVDDPNTGELFF.